The entry that follows covers one T cell receptor beta chain sequence. The antigen is unknown. The data were taken from a study of blood T cells in healthy people across ages. General observations from the study: The study lacked donor CMV status, which possibly confounded expanded clonotype changes. More naive CD4+ cells and higher diversity were found in long-lived than in aged donors.

The germline V gene has CDR1 WNHNN and CDR2 SYGVQD (reference sequence). The CDR3 covers 16 residues. Trimming removed 0 bases from V and 0 bases from J, with 12 bases in between. Then a second PCR, running roughly 7 to 11 cycles, was carried out with a sample-barcoded 5' primer and a J-beta primer mix. TCRdb reprocessed the 5' RACE reads via MiXCR and lists one record per CDR3 protein. The sample yields 2 million or so distinct CDR3 sequences, roughly 50% seen once. The clonotype was recovered from a woman aged 40-49 years in good health. The chain uses TRBV10-1 and TRBJ2-7, with a possible D match to TRBD1 (6 bases). The specimen sequenced was blood. The CDR3 is CASSESKQGTSYEQYF. The DNA of the CDR3 is TGCGCCAGCAGTGAGTCGAAACAGGGTACCTCCTACGAGCAGTACTTC.